This T cell receptor (beta chain) comes out of a study of CD8 T cells in ankylosing spondylitis. General study results and limits: Clones linked to the disease showed a CD8+ phenotype. They occurred at relatively low frequencies in peripheral blood. Seven to nine highly homologous variants formed a TCR beta motif that appeared characteristic of ankylosing spondylitis blood. Disease-linked clones reportedly concentrated significantly in matched ankylosing spondylitis synovial fluid.

By quantitative 5'-RACE with molecular barcodes, the TCR beta libraries were made. MiXCR was run by TCRdb on the 5' RACE reads, yielding one entry per CDR3 protein. The data contain approximately 540,000 distinct CDR3 sequences, about 13% of them singletons. This clonotype was recorded at least ten times. Its antigen is not identified. This receptor was identified in a male donor with ankylosing spondylitis. Sequencing input: blood, either unsorted or a sorted T cell fraction (not recorded which).

Written as DNA, the CDR3 is TGCGCCAGCAGCCCCGACGTTGGACAGGGGAAAGTTACGCAGTATTTT. Amino acids: CASSPDVGQGKVTQYF. The rearrangement links TRBV5-1 to TRBJ2-3, with TRBD1 identical over 9 bases. Trimming at V came to 4 bases and at J to 8 bases, leaving 14 bases not matched to a gene. This CDR3 has 16 amino acids. Germline assignment: CDR1 SGHRS and CDR2 YFSETQ.